This is a list of T cell receptor beta chains from one sample in a study of cytomegalovirus exposure and HLA in healthy donors. The assay was immunoSEQ multiplex PCR, and TCRdb's table has in-frame clones only and misses some. This sample carries 100,000 or so clones, with 3% to 4% going to the ten biggest clones. Sequencing was done on a sample of PBMCs. These receptors came from a woman aged 30 to 39 in good health and CMV-seronegative. CDR3s include the opening cysteine and the closing phenylalanine or tryptophan. D genes are given only for firm matches.

v_gene: TRBV19; len: 15; j_gene: TRBJ1-5; d_gene: .; CDR3aa: CASSPRRGSNQPQHF; CDR3nt: TGTGCCAGTAGTCCCCGAAGGGGTAGCAATCAGCCCCAGCATTTT
v_gene: TRBV5-1; len: 13; j_gene: TRBJ1-1; d_gene: .; CDR3aa: CASSLRGSTEAFF; CDR3nt: TGCGCCAGCAGCTTGCGGGGGAGCACTGAAGCTTTCTTT
v_gene: TRBV6-1; len: 15; j_gene: TRBJ1-5; d_gene: TRBD1; CDR3aa: CASSAQGELNQPQHF; CDR3nt: TGTGCCAGCAGTGCACAGGGGGAACTGAATCAGCCCCAGCATTTT
v_gene: TRBV5-1; len: 14; j_gene: TRBJ1-1; d_gene: TRBD1; CDR3aa: CASSEQGARTEAFF; CDR3nt: TGCGCCAGCAGCGAACAGGGGGCGCGCACTGAAGCTTTCTTT
v_gene: TRBV7-6; len: 14; j_gene: TRBJ2-3; d_gene: .; CDR3aa: CASSSTRSTDTQYF; CDR3nt: TGTGCCAGCAGTTCGACTAGGAGCACAGATACGCAGTATTTT
v_gene: TRBV2; len: 15; j_gene: TRBJ2-1; d_gene: TRBD2; CDR3aa: CASRTTSGSYNEQFF; CDR3nt: TGTGCCAGCAGGACCACTAGCGGCTCCTACAATGAGCAGTTCTTC
v_gene: TRBV5-5; len: 16; j_gene: TRBJ2-1; d_gene: TRBD2; CDR3aa: CASSAGLAGVYNEQFF; CDR3nt: TGTGCCAGCAGCGCGGGACTAGCGGGAGTATACAATGAGCAGTTCTTC
v_gene: TRBV19; len: 15; j_gene: TRBJ1-2; d_gene: TRBD1; CDR3aa: CASSPSTGSTYGYTF; CDR3nt: TGTGCCAGTAGTCCGTCGACAGGGAGTACCTATGGCTACACCTTC
v_gene: TRBV6-4; len: 16; j_gene: TRBJ2-2; d_gene: TRBD2; CDR3aa: CASLMGLRESPGELFF; CDR3nt: TGTGCCAGCCTGATGGGGTTGCGGGAGTCGCCCGGGGAGCTGTTTTTT
v_gene: TRBV7-9; len: 12; j_gene: TRBJ1-1; d_gene: .; CDR3aa: CASSQGGTEAFF; CDR3nt: TGTGCCAGCAGCCAGGGTGGCACTGAAGCTTTCTTT
v_gene: TRBV13; len: 15; j_gene: TRBJ2-1; d_gene: TRBD2; CDR3aa: CASSLVSGRSNEQFF; CDR3nt: TGTGCCAGCAGCTTAGTTAGCGGGAGGTCAAATGAGCAGTTCTTC
v_gene: TRBV2; len: 13; j_gene: TRBJ1-1; d_gene: .; CDR3aa: CASRSQGNTEAFF; CDR3nt: TGTGCCAGCAGATCACAGGGGAACACTGAAGCTTTCTTT
v_gene: TRBV19; len: 15; j_gene: TRBJ2-3; d_gene: .; CDR3aa: CASSSTGSSTDTQYF; CDR3nt: TGTGCCAGTAGTTCGACAGGATCTAGCACAGATACGCAGTATTTT
v_gene: TRBV10-3; len: 14; j_gene: TRBJ2-1; d_gene: TRBD2; CDR3aa: CASLTSGSSNEQFF; CDR3nt: TGTGCCAGCCTTACTAGCGGGAGTTCCAATGAGCAGTTCTTC
v_gene: TRBV28; len: 13; j_gene: TRBJ2-3; d_gene: .; CDR3aa: CASSTPWTDTQYF; CDR3nt: TGTGCCAGCAGTACTCCTTGGACAGATACGCAGTATTTT
v_gene: TRBV29-1; len: 13; j_gene: TRBJ2-7; d_gene: .; CDR3aa: CSVDVGARDEQYF; CDR3nt: TGCAGCGTTGATGTGGGGGCCCGCGACGAGCAGTACTTC
v_gene: TRBV19; len: 14; j_gene: TRBJ2-7; d_gene: TRBD1; CDR3aa: CASSPGTGIYEQYF; CDR3nt: TGTGCCAGTAGTCCCGGGACAGGGATCTACGAGCAGTACTTC
v_gene: TRBV5-1; len: 15; j_gene: TRBJ2-3; d_gene: .; CDR3aa: CASSLGSGEVDTQYF; CDR3nt: TGCGCCAGCAGCTTGGGTAGCGGAGAGGTAGATACGCAGTATTTT
v_gene: TRBV6-1; len: 13; j_gene: TRBJ2-3; d_gene: TRBD1; CDR3aa: CASHRGDTDTQYF; CDR3nt: TGTGCCAGCCACAGGGGGGACACAGATACGCAGTATTTT
v_gene: TRBV29-1; len: 11; j_gene: TRBJ2-5; d_gene: .; CDR3aa: CSVQPGETQYF; CDR3nt: TGCAGCGTGCAACCAGGGGAGACCCAGTACTTC
v_gene: TRBV11-2; len: 13; j_gene: TRBJ1-2; d_gene: .; CDR3aa: CASSLGRVDGYTF; CDR3nt: TGTGCCAGCAGCTTAGGCCGAGTGGATGGCTACACCTTC
v_gene: TRBV11-2; len: 15; j_gene: TRBJ1-1; d_gene: .; CDR3aa: CASSLSVGGYTEAFF; CDR3nt: TGTGCCAGCAGCTTAAGTGTGGGAGGGTACACTGAAGCTTTCTTT